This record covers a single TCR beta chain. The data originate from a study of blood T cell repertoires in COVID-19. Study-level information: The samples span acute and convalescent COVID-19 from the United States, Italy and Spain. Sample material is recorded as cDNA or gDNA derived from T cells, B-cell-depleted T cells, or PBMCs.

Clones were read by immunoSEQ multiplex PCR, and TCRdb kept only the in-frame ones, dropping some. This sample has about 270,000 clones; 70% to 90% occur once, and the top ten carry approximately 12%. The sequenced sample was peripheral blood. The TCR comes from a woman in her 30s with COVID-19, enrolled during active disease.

The DNA of the CDR3 is TGTGCCAGTAGCGGGACTCGGTGGTACCAAGAGACCCAGTACTTC. This codes for CASSGTRWYQETQYF. The chain has TRBV6-4 and TRBJ2-5, with 8 bases identical to TRBD2. Germline CDR1 and CDR2: MRHNA and SNTAGT. This CDR3 spans 15 amino acids. The trim removed 9 bases at V and 0 bases at J, leaving 9 bases unmatched.